This T cell receptor (beta chain) was recorded in a study of regulatory T cells in long-lasting Graves disease. Comment on this clonotype: Its antigen is currently unknown.

With iRepertoire HTBI primers and Arm-PCR of CDR3 regions, TCR beta libraries were built. TCRdb reprocessed the multiplex PCR reads via MiXCR and lists one record per CDR3 protein. Here the sample spans more than 300,000 distinct CDR3 sequences, around 15% being singletons. The time point was: newly diagnosed GD, antithyroid drugs for less than 3 months. With RNA extracted from PBMCs as input, the TCR library was made. In Xi'an, China, an endocrinology department was the source of patients. Roughly 8.2 milliliters of peripheral blood were drawn into EDTA tubes. Between the trimmed V and J ends, which lost 3 bases and 0 bases, there was a span of 15 bases. Germline CDR1 is DFQATT and CDR2 is SNEGSKA (reference sequence). This CDR3 contains 16 residues. Whole-study results and caveats: Persistent Graves' patients showed less TCR diversity than newly diagnosed ones.

The same data also went into a second study, on T cells in Graves' hyperthyroidism and ophthalmopathy. That work adds: Among clonotypes expanded in thyroid above 0.001, most were also found in blood.

This chain connects TRBV20-1 to TRBJ1-5; D gene ambiguous. The sequenced sample was peripheral blood mononuclear cells (PBMCs), obtained at new diagnosis, from a patient treated with antithyroid drugs. The origin of this receptor is a woman aged 18-30 years with Graves disease. CDR3 in DNA: TGCAGTGCTAGTCCTCGAGATTATTCTAGCAATCAGCCCCAGCATTTT. Amino acid sequence: CSASPRDYSSNQPQHF.